This T cell receptor (beta chain) derives from a study of blood T cell repertoires in COVID-19. The CDR3 is 14 residues long. Unmatched junction bases numbered 5, after V lost 6 bases and J lost 3 bases. CDR1 and CDR2 from the germline V gene are MNHNY and SVGAGI (reference sequence). Sequencing used immunoSEQ multiplex PCR; TCRdb keeps in-frame clones, though not all of them. The data hold some 120,000 clones, with 69% observed a single time. Material for sequencing was peripheral blood. The rearrangement links TRBV6-6 to TRBJ2-3; 8 bases match TRBD1. The TCR originated in a woman aged 70-85 years with acute or convalescent COVID-19. This CDR3 is CASSPGQETDTQYF. As DNA, the CDR3 is TGTGCCAGCAGCCCGGGACAGGAGACAGATACGCAGTATTTT.